One sample yielded the 20 T cell receptor beta chains listed below, sequenced in a study of control samples from healthy donors and cancer patients. Repertoires were generated with immunoSEQ multiplex PCR, while TCRdb's copy carries only in-frame clones and drops some. The table lists about 120,000 clones, roughly 87% of them singletons, with about 1.8% in the top ten. The sequenced material came from blood. These TCRs come from a man younger than 30 in good health.

The rearrangement links TRBV3-1 (or the pseudogene TRBV3-2) to TRBJ2-1, with TRBD2 identical over 7 bases. Germline-derived CDR1 and CDR2 are LGHDT and YNNKEL (reference sequence). The CDR3 has 14 amino acids. Trimming took 0 bases from V and 13 from J; bases not matched to a gene: 9. CDR3 region: CASSQDAQRENQFF. The CDR3 DNA reads TGTGCCAGCAGCCAAGATGCCCAGCGGGAAAACCAGTTCTTC.

Only a few counts were recorded for this clone. This chain connects TRBV7-9 to TRBJ1-4; TRBD1 is a possible D gene (6 bases). CDR3 length: 14 amino acids. Per the germline V gene, CDR1 is SEHNR and CDR2 is FQNEAQ (reference sequence). Trimming took off 3 bases at V and 7 bases at J, with 12 bases between the two ends. The CDR3 region has the DNA TGTGCCAGCAGCTTGGGGGGCCTAGGTGAAAAACTGTTTTTT. Its translation: CASSLGGLGEKLFF.

The chain links TRBV3-1 (or the pseudogene TRBV3-2) to TRBJ1-1; D is unclear. Per the germline V gene, CDR1 is LGHDT and CDR2 is YNNKEL (reference sequence). V was clipped by 1 base and J by 5 bases, with 8 bases between them. The CDR3 has 13 residues. CDR3 protein: CASSQVGPTEAFF. In nucleotides, the CDR3 is TGTGCCAGCAGCCAAGTTGGGCCGACTGAAGCTTTCTTT.

This chain connects TRBV24-1 to TRBJ2-5; D gene uncertain. The germline gives CDR1 KGHDR, CDR2 SFDVKD. V was pared by 5 bases and J by 0 bases, with 6 bases between. The CDR3 is made up of 13 amino acids. The CDR3 nucleotides are TGTGCCACCAGTGCAGCGTACCAAGAGACCCAGTACTTC. Its translation is CATSAAYQETQYF.

V is TRBV11-2 and J is TRBJ2-3; D gene uncertain. This CDR3 spans 15 amino acids. V was shortened by 5 bases and J by 2 bases, with 14 bases between the two germline ends. CDR1 and CDR2 (germline): SGHAT, FQNNGV. CDR3 loop: CASSTYREDTDTQYF. The CDR3 nucleotides read TGTGCCAGCAGCACCTACAGAGAAGACACAGATACGCAGTATTTT.

V usage is TRBV18 and J usage is TRBJ1-1, with 10 bases that match TRBD1. This CDR3 contains 22 residues. J lost 4 bases, V lost 0 bases, and 23 bases had no gene match. CDR1 and CDR2 (germline): KGHSH, LQKENI. The CDR3 region is CASSPPRPTIRQGANVRTEAFF. CDR3 DNA sequence: TGTGCCAGCTCACCACCTAGGCCTACCATTCGACAGGGGGCGAATGTTCGCACTGAAGCTTTCTTT.

The chain carries TRBV7-9 and TRBJ2-5; 10 bases fit TRBD1. The V and J ends lost 1 base and 3 bases, in that order; junction bases with no gene match: 5. Germline V lookup: CDR1 SEHNR, CDR2 FQNEAQ (reference sequence). This CDR3 contains 16 residues. CDR3 residues: CASSLGDRGEEETQYF. DNA of the CDR3: TGTGCCAGCAGCTTAGGGGACAGGGGTGAAGAAGAGACCCAGTACTTC.

This rearrangement joins TRBV5-1 to TRBJ2-7, with TRBD1 matching 8 bases. The V gene end was trimmed by 7 bases and the J gene end by 6 bases; junction bases not matched to a gene: 15. The germline V gene encodes CDR1 SGHRS and CDR2 YFSETQ. The CDR3 is made up of 15 amino acids. CDR3 region: CASCEGQGASGEQYF. CDR3 nucleotide sequence: TGCGCCAGCTGCGAAGGGCAGGGGGCTTCAGGCGAGCAGTACTTC.

This clone appeared a single time. Other DNA sequences within the sample encode an identical CDR3. The chain recombines TRBV5-1 with TRBJ1-5; D not resolved. Germline CDR1 and CDR2: SGHRS and YFSETQ. The CDR3 consists of 12 residues. Trimming left V 4 bases short and J 7 bases short, with 9 bases between. The CDR3 here is CASSPEGQPQHF. CDR3 nucleotides: TGCGCCAGCAGCCCCGAGGGCCAGCCCCAGCATTTT.

This clone was seen repeatedly, ten times or more. The rearrangement links TRBV24-1 to TRBJ1-4, with D tentatively TRBD1 (6 bases). The V and J ends lost 2 bases and 7 bases respectively, with 13 bases between them. Germline CDR1 is KGHDR and CDR2 is SFDVKD. The CDR3 extends over 15 amino acids. CDR3 DNA sequence: TGTGCCACCAGTGATTCTAGGGGACAAATTGAAAAACTGTTTTTT. Its protein product is CATSDSRGQIEKLFF.

The V and J genes are TRBV27 and TRBJ2-1; 10 bases align to TRBD1. Looked up from germline, CDR1 is MNHEY and CDR2 is SMNVEV (reference sequence). Trimming took 8 bases from V and 3 from J; bases not matched to a gene: 10. This CDR3 is built from 16 residues. CDR3 in amino acids: CASGGRDRGLYNEQFF. CDR3 sequence (DNA): TGTGCCAGCGGGGGCCGGGACAGGGGTCTCTACAATGAGCAGTTCTTC.

J is TRBJ1-2 and V is TRBV28; D is ambiguous. Trimming cost V 3 bases and J 2 bases, with 7 bases left between them. CDR1 and CDR2 (germline): MDHEN, SYDVKM. The CDR3 totals 13 residues. CDR3 loop: CASSFSENYGYTF. The CDR3 bases are TGTGCCAGCAGTTTCTCAGAAAACTATGGCTACACCTTC.

CDR3 region: CASTLAGELFF. The CDR3 DNA sequence: TGTGCCAGCACCTTGGCTGGGGAGCTGTTTTTT. The V and J genes are TRBV7-9 and TRBJ2-2, with D unresolved. The CDR3 is made up of 11 amino acids. Germline V gene lookup returns CDR1 SEHNR and CDR2 FQNEAQ (reference sequence). V was clipped by 7 bases and J by 8 bases, with 8 bases between them.

The chain has TRBV7-9 and TRBJ2-3, with D unclear. The CDR3 has 15 amino acids. The germline V gene encodes CDR1 SEHNR and CDR2 FQNEAQ (reference sequence). Trimming cost V 3 bases and J 2 bases, with 12 bases left between them. The CDR3 DNA follows: TGTGCCAGCAGCTTTGCTCTTAACCCCACAGATACGCAGTATTTT. Protein product: CASSFALNPTDTQYF.

The chain couples TRBV10-3 to TRBJ1-1; 7 bases are a match to TRBD1. Looked up from germline, CDR1 is ENHRY and CDR2 is SYGVKD. The CDR3 has 15 amino acids. The V and J ends lost 6 bases and 0 bases, in that order; junction bases with no gene match: 7. CDR3 in amino acids: CAIRTRDSLNTEAFF. As DNA, the CDR3 is TGTGCCATCAGGACTCGGGACAGCTTGAACACTGAAGCTTTCTTT.

The rearrangement links TRBV12-3 or TRBV12-4 to TRBJ1-1, with no clear D. The CDR3 consists of 13 residues. Trimming stripped 3 bases from V and 9 bases from J, with 14 bases between. The CDR3 DNA reads TGTGCCAGCAGTTTGGACCGTCCGGGAAAAGCTTTCTTT. Encoded protein: CASSLDRPGKAFF.

The chain links TRBV9 to TRBJ2-7; 13 bases line up with TRBD2. V gave up 4 bases and J gave up 3 bases; unmatched junction bases: 10. From germline, CDR1 is SGDLS and CDR2 YYNGEE. This CDR3 contains 17 residues. The CDR3 sequence is CASSPDWGLAGLYEQYF. CDR3 bases: TGTGCCAGCAGCCCCGATTGGGGACTAGCGGGGCTCTACGAGCAGTACTTC.

The chain carries TRBV6-1 and TRBJ2-1; D remains unclear. Looked up from germline, CDR1 is MNHNS and CDR2 is SASEGT. V lost 3 bases and J lost 3, with 3 bases in between. This CDR3 spans 12 amino acids. CDR3 nucleotide sequence: TGTGCCAGCAGTGATAGCTACAATGAGCAGTTCTTC. Protein: CASSDSYNEQFF.

The chain has TRBV28 and TRBJ1-1; D may be TRBD1 (5 bases). The CDR3 sequence is 14 residues long. In germline, CDR1 is MDHEN, CDR2 SYDVKM. Trimming removed 5 bases from V and 11 bases from J, with 21 bases in between. The CDR3 DNA sequence: TGTGCCAGCAGTCCCTCGCCCAGGGAAAGTTTGGCTTTCTTT. Its protein product is CASSPSPRESLAFF.

J is TRBJ2-5 and V is TRBV12-3 or TRBV12-4; D possibly corresponds to TRBD2 (7 bases). The CDR3 loop spans 12 amino acids. V was pared by 1 base and J by 12 bases, with 12 bases between. The DNA for the CDR3 is TGTGCCAGCAGTTTAGATGAGGGGGGGGAGTACTTC. Its protein is CASSLDEGGEYF.